This T cell receptor beta chain was profiled in a study of CD8+ T cells in alopecia areata. Regarding treatment: oral pan-JAK inhibitor, 5-10 mg twice daily. CDR3 size: 13 residues. Germline V CDR1 and CDR2: GTSNPN, SVGIG (reference sequence). V lost 3 bases and J 7 bases, leaving 15 bases between the germline ends. In each case, RNA was isolated and then reverse transcribed into cDNA as the sequencing template. TCRdb keeps only in-frame clones here, not all; method: immunoSEQ multiplex PCR. The profile shows 70,000 or so clones, approximately 29% of them singletons. The chain combines TRBV30 with TRBJ1-2, with D unresolved. The sample here was CD8+ T cells sorted from blood, taken at week 4, from a patient treated with tofacitinib. The sequence came from a human donor with alopecia areata. DNA for the CDR3: TGTGCCTGGAGGGTAATAGGGCTTCGTGGCTACACCTTC. Translating gives CAWRVIGLRGYTF.